The 14 T cell receptor beta chains presented below share a single source sample, sequenced in a study of beta chain features in type 1 diabetes. The study reverse transcribed the entire isolated RNA, so it sequenced expressed TCRB transcripts. The method was immunoSEQ multiplex PCR; TCRdb's version includes in-frame clones alone and lacks a portion of them. This table holds hundreds of thousands of clones, approximately 15% found once. The sequenced sample was naive CD4+ T cells from blood. The receptor set was obtained from a man aged 30 to 39 in good health.

J is TRBJ2-5 and V is TRBV7-3; TRBD1 is a possible D gene (6 bases). Trimming pared 5 bases from V and 7 bases from J, leaving 14 bases between. The CDR3 is 13 amino acids. Germline lookup yields CDR1 SGHTA and CDR2 FQGTGA. The chain's CDR3 is CASSPRGGGTQYF. The CDR3 DNA follows: TGTGCCAGCAGCCCTCGAGGGGGTGGGACCCAGTACTTC.

The chain employs TRBV9 and TRBJ2-1; D might be TRBD1 (6 bases). The CDR3 consists of 16 residues. Germline loops: CDR1 SGDLS, CDR2 YYNGEE. Trimming left V 0 bases short and J 0 bases short, with 10 bases between. CDR3 in amino acids: CASSVDSRGSYNEQFF. In DNA, the CDR3 is TGTGCCAGCAGCGTAGATAGCAGGGGCTCCTACAATGAGCAGTTCTTC.

The sample holds a few counts of this clone. The J gene is TRBJ2-2, the V gene TRBV11-1; 7 nucleotides align to TRBD2. This CDR3 has 16 amino acids. The V and J ends lost 0 bases and 1 base, in that order; junction bases with no gene match: 2. Germline V gene lookup returns CDR1 SGHAT and CDR2 FQDESV (reference sequence). CDR3 nucleotide sequence: TGTGCCAGCAGCTTAGCCCCTAGCGGGAACACCGGGGAGCTGTTTTTT. It yields the protein CASSLAPSGNTGELFF.

In this sample, this clone turned up a few times. The chain carries TRBV7-9 and TRBJ2-1, with 7 bases lining up with TRBD2. Trimming at V came to 5 bases and at J to 7 bases, leaving 11 bases not matched to a gene. This CDR3 comprises 15 residues. Germline-derived CDR1 and CDR2 are SEHNR and FQNEAQ (reference sequence). The CDR3, as DNA: TGTGCCAGCAGCCCACACTCGGCGGGGGTGAATGAGCAGTTCTTC. This gives the protein CASSPHSAGVNEQFF. The whole variable domain, filled in from reference TRBV7-9 and TRBJ2-1, reads DTGVSQNPRHKITKRGQNVTFRCDPISEHNRLYWYRQTLGQGPEFLTYFQNEAQLEKSRLLSDRFSAERPKGSFSTLEIQRTEQGDSAMYLCASSPHSAGVNEQFFGPGTRLTVL.

This clone has just a few counts. This chain uses TRBV5-1 with TRBJ1-2; D not resolved. The germline gives CDR1 SGHRS, CDR2 YFSETQ. Trimming removed 0 bases from V and 4 bases from J, with 10 bases in between. The CDR3 runs 14 residues. Here the CDR3 reads CASSLAPGPYGYTF. The CDR3 DNA reads as TGCGCCAGCAGCTTGGCCCCGGGCCCCTATGGCTACACCTTC.

The rearrangement uses TRBV7-9 and TRBJ1-3; no firm D call. The V end was cut by 2 bases, the J end by 1 base, with 6 bases between. The CDR3 sequence is 14 residues long. The V gene's germline CDR1 is SEHNR and CDR2 FQNEAQ (reference sequence). The CDR3 DNA reads as TGTGCCAGCAGCTTACCCGGGTCTGGAAACACCATATATTTT. Encoded protein: CASSLPGSGNTIYF. Based on the CDR3 plus reference TRBV7-9 and TRBJ1-3, the full variable domain is DTGVSQNPRHKITKRGQNVTFRCDPISEHNRLYWYRQTLGQGPEFLTYFQNEAQLEKSRLLSDRFSAERPKGSFSTLEIQRTEQGDSAMYLCASSLPGSGNTIYFGEGSWLTVV.

The V and J genes are TRBV29-1 and TRBJ1-2; TRBD1 might be the D (6 bases). This CDR3 is 14 amino acids long. Trimming stripped 2 bases from V and 8 bases from J, with 18 bases between. The germline V gene encodes CDR1 SQVTM and CDR2 ANQGSEA. The CDR3 loop is CSVEILGTLVGYTF. In DNA form, the CDR3 reads TGCAGCGTTGAAATTCTTGGGACATTGGTAGGCTACACCTTC.

V and J are TRBV5-6 and TRBJ2-3; tentatively, D is TRBD2 (5 bases). CDR1 and CDR2 from the germline V gene are SGHDT and YYEEEE. V was shortened by 7 bases and J by 6 bases, with 15 bases between the two germline ends. The CDR3 runs to 13 residues. The CDR3 nucleotides read TGTGCCAGCGGAGGACGGATCGGGGATACGCAGTATTTT. Protein: CASGGRIGDTQYF.

V gene TRBV4-3 combines with J gene TRBJ1-2, with D tentatively TRBD1 (5 bases). The germline V and J ends were trimmed by 0 bases and 8 bases, with 19 bases remaining between them. Per germline, CDR1 LGHNA and CDR2 YSLEER. CDR3 length: 16 residues. This CDR3 reads CASSQDPTRDGYGYTF. Written as DNA, the CDR3 is TGCGCCAGCAGCCAAGATCCCACCAGGGACGGGTACGGCTACACCTTC.

This clone was counted between two and nine times. The chain links TRBV5-6 to TRBJ1-5; D unresolved. Germline V lookup: CDR1 SGHDT, CDR2 YYEEEE. V lost 2 bases to trimming and J lost 6 bases, with 6 bases between them. This CDR3 has 12 residues. CDR3 region: CASSFKSQPQHF. The CDR3 coding sequence is TGTGCCAGCAGCTTCAAAAGTCAGCCCCAGCATTTT.

This clone was counted only a few times. The V gene is TRBV9, the J gene TRBJ2-5, with unresolved D. The CDR3 has 14 residues. Per germline, CDR1 SGDLS and CDR2 YYNGEE. Trimming stripped 0 bases from V and 5 bases from J, with 11 bases between. The CDR3 protein is CASSVASVWETQYF. CDR3 DNA sequence: TGTGCCAGCAGCGTAGCAAGCGTGTGGGAGACCCAGTACTTC.

The chain links TRBV7-2 to TRBJ2-3; D may be TRBD1 (5 bases). The CDR3 has 17 residues. Trimming shortened V by 5 bases and J by 7 bases, and 25 bases separated the two germline ends. CDR1 and CDR2 (germline): SGHTA, FQGNSA. The CDR3, as DNA: TGTGCCAGCAGCCTTAGCTTACTGCGGACACAAGAGAATACGCAGTATTTT. This sequence encodes CASSLSLLRTQENTQYF.

In regard to this clone: The sample contains more than one DNA sequence encoding this CDR3. V gene TRBV7-9 combines with J gene TRBJ1-3; no firm D call. Deletions cut 5 bases from V and 1 base from J, with 3 bases between. The CDR3 is made up of 12 amino acids. CDR1 SEHNR and CDR2 FQNEAQ come from the germline V gene (reference sequence). The CDR3: CASSPSGNTIYF. The CDR3 nucleotides are TGTGCCAGCAGCCCTTCTGGAAACACCATATATTTT.

This clone showed up just a few times. V is TRBV4-1 and J is TRBJ1-1; tentatively, D is TRBD1 (5 bases). Trimming took off 5 bases at V and 10 bases at J, with 17 bases between the two ends. The CDR3 is 13 amino acids. CDR1 and CDR2 from the germline V gene are MGHRA and YSYEKL. CDR3 amino acids: CASSEQVDKGAFF. The CDR3 DNA reads as TGCGCCAGCAGCGAACAGGTCGACAAGGGAGCTTTCTTT.